The 22 T cell receptor beta chains below come from one sample, sequenced in a study of neurological immune-mediated disorders. Using its own MiXCR run on the 5' RACE reads, TCRdb lists one record per CDR3 protein. This sample yields about 76,000 distinct CDR3 sequences, of which roughly a sixth are seen a single time; 15% belongs to the top ten. Sequencing used PBMCs. Every receptor here comes from a woman aged 40 to 50 in good health.

For this clonotype: Its ends do not fully match the called genes, so a read error is possible. The chain has TRBV7-3 and TRBJ1-1; maybe TRBD1 (6 bases). Germline V gives CDR1 SGHTA, CDR2 FQGTGA. The CDR3 sequence is 15 residues long. CDR3 sequence: CSSSLTVAGVTEAFF. In nucleotides, the CDR3 is TGTTCCAGCAGCCTTACAGTGGCAGGGGTCACTGAAGCTTTCTTT.

With respect to this clonotype: A read error may be the cause here, since a much bigger clone is one base away. This chain links TRBV5-1 with TRBJ2-2, with D hard to call. This CDR3 is 14 amino acids long. Per the germline V gene, CDR1 is SGHRS and CDR2 is YFSETQ. The V gene lost 5 bases and the J gene lost 5 bases, with 13 bases spanning the gap. The CDR3 loop is CASSPSAETGELFF. The CDR3 region has the DNA TGCGCCAGCAGTCCCTCGGCCGAAACCGGGGAGCTGTTTTTT.

In the case of this clonotype: A single base separates this from a much larger clone, so it may be a read error. The chain recombines TRBV14 with TRBJ1-2; D is perhaps TRBD1 (6 bases). Germline values: CDR1 SGHDN, CDR2 FVKESK. This CDR3 has 16 residues. The CDR3 nucleotides are TGTGTCAGCAGCCGAGAAAACAGGGCCCCAGCCCATGGCTACACCTTC. Its translation is CVSSRENRAPAHGYTF.

V gene TRBV7-2 combines with J gene TRBJ2-3; no reliable D call. This CDR3 region has 14 residues. Germline CDR1 and CDR2: SGHTA and FQGNSA. The V end lost 5 bases, the J end lost 3 bases, and 12 bases lay between the germline ends. CDR3 sequence reads: CASSRLVTTDTQYF. The CDR3 nucleotides read TGTGCCAGCAGCCGTCTTGTGACTACAGATACGCAGTATTTT.

This sequence joins TRBV7-3 and TRBJ2-7; D ambiguous. CDR1 SGHTA and CDR2 FQGTGA come from the germline V gene. V was pared by 1 base and J by 5 bases, with 3 bases between. This CDR3 is built from 11 residues. This chain's CDR3 is CASSLIHEQYF. The CDR3 coding sequence is TGTGCCAGCAGCTTAATTCACGAGCAGTACTTC. Full variable domain (rest looked up from reference TRBV7-3 and TRBJ2-7): GAGVSQTPSNKVTEKGKYVELRCDPISGHTALYWYRQSLGQGPEFLIYFQGTGAADDSGLPNDRFFAVRPEGSVSTLKIQRTERGDSAVYLCASSLIHEQYFGPGTRLTVT.

This clonotype was counted ten times or more. V and J are TRBV20-1 and TRBJ1-2; D is uncertain. The CDR3 consists of 14 residues. Trimming cost V 2 bases and J 0 bases, with 10 bases left between them. In germline, CDR1 is DFQATT, CDR2 SNEGSKA (reference sequence). The DNA of the CDR3 is TGCAGTGCTAGACCCGTCGGGACTAACTATGGCTACACCTTC. Translation: CSARPVGTNYGYTF.

V and J are TRBV7-3 and TRBJ2-3; TRBD1 aligns across 9 bases. The germline V gene has CDR1 SGHTA and CDR2 FQGTGA. The CDR3 runs to 15 residues. The V segment lost 7 bases and the J segment 3 bases; nucleotides outside the gene matches: 8. CDR3 bases: TGTGCCAGCATCCCAACAGGGGGCGTTACAGATACGCAGTATTTT. Its translation is CASIPTGGVTDTQYF. The full variable domain, completed using reference TRBV7-3 and TRBJ2-3, is GAGVSQTPSNKVTEKGKYVELRCDPISGHTALYWYRQSLGQGPEFLIYFQGTGAADDSGLPNDRFFAVRPEGSVSTLKIQRTERGDSAVYLCASIPTGGVTDTQYFGPGTRLTVL.

This clonotype has at least ten counts. V is TRBV13 and J is TRBJ2-2, with TRBD1 matching over 9 bases. Unmatched junction bases numbered 10, after V lost 7 bases and J lost 1 base. Germline values: CDR1 PRHDT, CDR2 FYEKMQ (reference sequence). The CDR3 is made up of 17 amino acids. The CDR3 coding sequence is TGTGCCAGCACCCATCGGCCGGGACAGGGGAACACCGGGGAGCTGTTTTTT. It yields the protein CASTHRPGQGNTGELFF.

This sequence joins TRBV5-1 and TRBJ1-1, with 10 bases that match TRBD1. The ends lost 0 bases at V and 3 bases at J; junction bases unmatched: 8. Germline CDR1 is SGHRS and CDR2 is YFSETQ. The CDR3 covers 17 residues. For the CDR3, the DNA is TGCGCCAGCAGCTTGGGAGGGGGACAGGGGAGAGACACTGAAGCTTTCTTT. This sequence encodes CASSLGGGQGRDTEAFF. The variable domain in full, completed from reference TRBV5-1 and TRBJ1-1, reads KAGVTQTPRYLIKTRGQQVTLSCSPISGHRSVSWYQQTPGQGLQFLFEYFSETQRNKGNFPGRFSGRQFSNSRSEMNVSTLELGDSALYLCASSLGGGQGRDTEAFFGQGTRLTVV.

The sample holds many counts of this clonotype. The chain carries TRBV30 and TRBJ2-5; 7 bases map to TRBD2. CDR1 and CDR2 (germline): GTSNPN, SVGIG (reference sequence). Trimming cost V 2 bases and J 5 bases; bases outside gene matches: 8. This CDR3 is 14 amino acids long. The CDR3 protein is CAWSKSGVGETQYF. The CDR3 nucleotides are TGTGCCTGGAGTAAGAGCGGGGTCGGCGAGACCCAGTACTTC.

This clonotype came up a few times. V is TRBV28 and J is TRBJ2-5; perhaps D is TRBD1 or TRBD2 (5 bases each). Germline loops: CDR1 MDHEN, CDR2 SYDVKM. Trimming cost V 2 bases and J 4 bases, with 11 bases left between them. There are 14 residues in the CDR3. In DNA, the CDR3 is TGTGCCAGCAGTTTAGGCCCAGGGAGAGAGACCCAGTACTTC. Residues: CASSLGPGRETQYF.

This clonotype was observed at least ten times. In nucleotides, the CDR3 is TGCAGTGCTAGAGACCTAGCGGGGGGGGCTTTCGAGCAGTACGTC. Protein product: CSARDLAGGAFEQYV. The chain uses TRBV20-1 and TRBJ2-7; 12 positions match TRBD2. V shed 0 bases, J shed 6 bases, and the junction held 6 bases outside the gene matches. The germline V gene has CDR1 DFQATT and CDR2 SNEGSKA (reference sequence). The length of the CDR3 is 15 residues.

This clonotype was detected many times. The chain couples TRBV3-1 to TRBJ2-2; weak D call: TRBD1 (6 bases). The CDR3 runs 15 residues. Germline values: CDR1 LGHDT, CDR2 YNNKEL (reference sequence). Between the trimmed V and J ends, which lost 1 base and 7 bases, there was a span of 13 bases. The CDR3 loop is CASSQGAGDHGELFF. In DNA, the CDR3 is TGTGCCAGCAGCCAAGGAGCAGGGGACCACGGGGAGCTGTTTTTT.

This clonotype was recorded at least ten times. The chain carries TRBV20-1 and TRBJ1-2; maybe TRBD1 (5 bases). Trimming stripped 5 bases from V and 4 bases from J, with 14 bases between. CDR1 DFQATT and CDR2 SNEGSKA come from the germline V gene (reference sequence). The CDR3 extends over 13 amino acids. Written as DNA, the CDR3 is TGCAGTGCTTCTACCGGGACCGTCTATGGCTACACCTTC. As protein: CSASTGTVYGYTF.

V usage is TRBV9 and J usage is TRBJ2-5, with TRBD2 matching over 8 bases. There are 14 residues in the CDR3. After removal of 0 bases from V and 2 bases from J, the junction contained 0 bases not matched to a gene. In germline, CDR1 is SGDLS, CDR2 YYNGEE. The chain's CDR3 is CASSVAGGQETQYF. The CDR3 nucleotides read TGTGCCAGCAGCGTAGCGGGGGGGCAAGAGACCCAGTACTTC.

This clonotype was detected ten times or more. This chain uses TRBV20-1 with TRBJ1-4; D is ambiguous. Germline V CDR1 and CDR2: DFQATT, SNEGSKA (reference sequence). The V end was cut by 3 bases, the J end by 0 bases, with 14 bases between. The length of the CDR3 is 16 residues. Written as DNA, the CDR3 is TGCAGTGCTAGGAGTAGCCTAGATGCAACTAATGAAAAACTGTTTTTT. Protein: CSARSSLDATNEKLFF.

This clonotype occurred many times. The chain is built from TRBV5-1 and TRBJ2-3; 8 positions agree with TRBD2. Looked up from germline, CDR1 is SGHRS and CDR2 is YFSETQ. V dropped 4 bases and J dropped 4; count of bases not matched to a gene: 5. The CDR3 is 14 residues long. The CDR3 nucleotides are TGCGCCAGCAGCCTTAGCGGGGTTCCAGATACGCAGTATTTT. Encoded protein: CASSLSGVPDTQYF. The full variable domain, in which reference TRBV5-1 and TRBJ2-3 provide the parts outside the CDR3, is KAGVTQTPRYLIKTRGQQVTLSCSPISGHRSVSWYQQTPGQGLQFLFEYFSETQRNKGNFPGRFSGRQFSNSRSEMNVSTLELGDSALYLCASSLSGVPDTQYFGPGTRLTVL.

The sample holds many counts of this clonotype. V is TRBV5-1 and J is TRBJ1-1; D uncertain. The germline gives CDR1 SGHRS, CDR2 YFSETQ. The CDR3 has 16 amino acids. Between the trimmed V and J ends, which lost 6 bases and 1 base, there was a span of 19 bases. The CDR3 region has the DNA TGCGCCAGCACCTTAGAGGATAATAACGGGAACACTGAAGCTTTCTTT. This translates into CASTLEDNNGNTEAFF.

This clonotype came up many times. The chain uses TRBV7-2 and TRBJ2-6; D call uncertain. Germline CDR1 reads SGHTA; CDR2 reads FQGNSA. V was shortened by 5 bases and J by 0 bases, with 11 bases between the two germline ends. This CDR3 spans 16 amino acids. CDR3 residues: CASSMRTVSGANVLTF. In nucleotides, the CDR3 is TGTGCCAGCAGCATGCGGACGGTCTCTGGGGCCAACGTCCTGACTTTC.

This clonotype was counted at least ten times. Here the CDR3 reads CSAGQSYGYTF. The CDR3 DNA reads as TGCAGTGCCGGACAGAGCTATGGCTACACCTTC. The chain couples TRBV20-1 to TRBJ1-2, with D possibly being TRBD1 (6 bases). V was shortened by 6 bases and J by 4 bases, with 9 bases between the two germline ends. The germline gives CDR1 DFQATT, CDR2 SNEGSKA (reference sequence). The CDR3 is 11 residues long.

Of note for this clonotype: One junction end disagrees with the germline gene, perhaps due to a read error. V is TRBV3-1 and J is TRBJ1-5, with no clear D. The CDR3 runs 15 residues. In germline, CDR1 is LGHDT, CDR2 YNNKEL (reference sequence). The CDR3 DNA reads TGTGCCAACAGCCAAGATAATACAGGCAATCAGCCCCAGCATTTT. The encoded protein is CANSQDNTGNQPQHF.

This clonotype occurred many times. The J gene is TRBJ1-2, the V gene TRBV5-1; 11 bases fit TRBD1. The V and J ends lost 0 bases and 4 bases, in that order; junction bases with no gene match: 8. The CDR3 sequence is 17 residues long. Germline V gene lookup returns CDR1 SGHRS and CDR2 YFSETQ. CDR3 amino acids: CASSLDSGTGGGYGYTF. CDR3 in DNA: TGCGCCAGCAGCTTGGATTCCGGGACAGGGGGTGGCTATGGCTACACCTTC.